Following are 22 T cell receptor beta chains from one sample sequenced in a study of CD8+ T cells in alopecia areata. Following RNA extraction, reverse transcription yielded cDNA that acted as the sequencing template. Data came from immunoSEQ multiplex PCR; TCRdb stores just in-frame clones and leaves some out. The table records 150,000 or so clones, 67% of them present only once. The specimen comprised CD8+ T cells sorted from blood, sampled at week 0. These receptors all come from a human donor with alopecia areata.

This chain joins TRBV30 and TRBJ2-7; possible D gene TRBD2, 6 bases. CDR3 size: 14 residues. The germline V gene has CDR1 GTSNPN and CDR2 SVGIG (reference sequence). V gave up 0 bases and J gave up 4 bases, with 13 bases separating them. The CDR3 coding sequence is TGTGCCTGGAGTGTCTCCGGCGGGGTGTACGAGCAGTACTTC. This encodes CAWSVSGGVYEQYF.

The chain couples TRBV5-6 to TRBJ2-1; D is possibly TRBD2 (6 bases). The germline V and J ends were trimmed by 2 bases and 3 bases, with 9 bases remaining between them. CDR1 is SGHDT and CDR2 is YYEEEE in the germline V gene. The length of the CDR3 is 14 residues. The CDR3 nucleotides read TGTGCCAGCAGCTTTGGGCGGGGCTACAATGAGCAGTTCTTC. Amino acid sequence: CASSFGRGYNEQFF.

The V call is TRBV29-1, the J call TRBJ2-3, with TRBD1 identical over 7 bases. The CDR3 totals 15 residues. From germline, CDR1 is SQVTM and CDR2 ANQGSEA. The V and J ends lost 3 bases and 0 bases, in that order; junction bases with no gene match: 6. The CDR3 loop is CSVEGTASSTDTQYF. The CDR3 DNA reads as TGCAGCGTTGAGGGGACAGCTTCTAGCACAGATACGCAGTATTTT.

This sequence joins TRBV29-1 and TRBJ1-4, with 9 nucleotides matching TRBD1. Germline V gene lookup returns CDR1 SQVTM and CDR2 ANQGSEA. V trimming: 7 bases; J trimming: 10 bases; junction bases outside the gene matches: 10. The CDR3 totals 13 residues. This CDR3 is CSGYRGRDGKLFF. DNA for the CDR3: TGCAGCGGCTACAGGGGGCGCGATGGAAAACTGTTTTTT.

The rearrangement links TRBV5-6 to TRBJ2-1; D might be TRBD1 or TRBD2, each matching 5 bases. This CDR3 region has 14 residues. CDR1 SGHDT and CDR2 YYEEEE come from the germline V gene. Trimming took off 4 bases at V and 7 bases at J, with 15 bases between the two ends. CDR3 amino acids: CASSHGTLSNEQFF. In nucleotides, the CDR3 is TGTGCCAGCAGCCATGGGACCCTTAGTAATGAGCAGTTCTTC.

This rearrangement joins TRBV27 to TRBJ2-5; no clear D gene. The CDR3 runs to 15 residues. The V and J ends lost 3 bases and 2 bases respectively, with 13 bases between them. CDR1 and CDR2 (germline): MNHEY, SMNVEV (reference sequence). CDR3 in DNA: TGTGCCAGCAGTTTGGGGTGGGGTAGTCAAGAGACCCAGTACTTC. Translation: CASSLGWGSQETQYF.

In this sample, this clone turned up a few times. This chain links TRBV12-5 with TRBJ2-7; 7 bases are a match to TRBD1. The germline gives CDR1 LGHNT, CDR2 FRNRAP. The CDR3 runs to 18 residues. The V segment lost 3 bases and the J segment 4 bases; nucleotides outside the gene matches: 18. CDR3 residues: CASGFPLQLGTAFYEQYF. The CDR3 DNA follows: TGTGCTAGTGGTTTCCCCTTACAGTTGGGGACAGCTTTTTACGAGCAGTACTTC.

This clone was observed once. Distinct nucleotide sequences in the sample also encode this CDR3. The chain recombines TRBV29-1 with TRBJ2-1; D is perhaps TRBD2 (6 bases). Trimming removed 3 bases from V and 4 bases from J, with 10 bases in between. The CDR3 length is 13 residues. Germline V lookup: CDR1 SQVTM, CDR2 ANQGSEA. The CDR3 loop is CSVDGGSYNEQFF. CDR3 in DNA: TGCAGCGTTGACGGGGGTAGTTACAATGAGCAGTTCTTC.

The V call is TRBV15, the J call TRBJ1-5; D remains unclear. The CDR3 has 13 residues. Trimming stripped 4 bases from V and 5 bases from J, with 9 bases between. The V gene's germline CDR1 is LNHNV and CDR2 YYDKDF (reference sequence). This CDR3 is CATSIDTDQPQHF. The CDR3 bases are TGTGCCACCAGCATAGATACGGATCAGCCCCAGCATTTT.

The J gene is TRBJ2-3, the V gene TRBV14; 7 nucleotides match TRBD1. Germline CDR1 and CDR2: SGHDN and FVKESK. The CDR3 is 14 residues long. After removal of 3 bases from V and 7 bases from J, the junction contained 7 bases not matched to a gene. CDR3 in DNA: TGTGCCAGCAGCCACCAGGACAGGTCTTATACGCAGTATTTT. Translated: CASSHQDRSYTQYF.

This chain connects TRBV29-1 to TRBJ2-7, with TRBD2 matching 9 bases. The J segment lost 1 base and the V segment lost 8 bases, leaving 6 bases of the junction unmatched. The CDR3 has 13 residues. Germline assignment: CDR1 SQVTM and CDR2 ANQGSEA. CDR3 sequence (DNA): TGCAGCTTTTGCGGGGGGGCGTCCTACGAGCAGTACTTC. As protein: CSFCGGASYEQYF.

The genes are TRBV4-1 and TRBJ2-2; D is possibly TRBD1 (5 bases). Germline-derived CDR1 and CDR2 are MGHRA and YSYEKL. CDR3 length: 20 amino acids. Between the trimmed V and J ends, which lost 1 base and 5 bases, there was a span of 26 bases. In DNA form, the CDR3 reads TGCGCCAGCAGCCAAGGCCGACTCATCTACTCCCAGGGAATTACCGGGGAGCTGTTTTTT. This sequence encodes CASSQGRLIYSQGITGELFF.

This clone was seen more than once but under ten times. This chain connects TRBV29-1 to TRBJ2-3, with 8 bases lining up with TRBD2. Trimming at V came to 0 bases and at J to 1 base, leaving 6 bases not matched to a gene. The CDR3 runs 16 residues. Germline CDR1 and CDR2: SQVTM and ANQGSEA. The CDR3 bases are TGCAGCGTTGAAGATGGGAAGCGGGGGCGCACAGATACGCAGTATTTT. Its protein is CSVEDGKRGRTDTQYF.

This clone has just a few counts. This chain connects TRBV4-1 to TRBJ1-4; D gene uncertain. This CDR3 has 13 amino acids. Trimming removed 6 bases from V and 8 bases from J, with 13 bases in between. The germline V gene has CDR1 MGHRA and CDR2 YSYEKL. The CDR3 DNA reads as TGCGCCAGCAGTCGGGAGTGGAGCGAAAAACTGTTTTTT. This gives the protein CASSREWSEKLFF.

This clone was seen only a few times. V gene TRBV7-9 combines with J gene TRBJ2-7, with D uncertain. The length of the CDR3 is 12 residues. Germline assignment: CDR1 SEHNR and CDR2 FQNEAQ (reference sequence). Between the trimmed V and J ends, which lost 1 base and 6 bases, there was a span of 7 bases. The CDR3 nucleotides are TGTGCCAGCAGCTTAGGACCTGTCGAGCAGTACTTC. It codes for CASSLGPVEQYF.

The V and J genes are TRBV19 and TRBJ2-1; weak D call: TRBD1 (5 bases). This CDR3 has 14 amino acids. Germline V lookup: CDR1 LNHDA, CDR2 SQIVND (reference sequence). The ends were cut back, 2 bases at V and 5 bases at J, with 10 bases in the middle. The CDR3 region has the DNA TGTGCCAGTAGTATATCCGACAGTAACAATGAGCAGTTCTTC. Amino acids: CASSISDSNNEQFF.

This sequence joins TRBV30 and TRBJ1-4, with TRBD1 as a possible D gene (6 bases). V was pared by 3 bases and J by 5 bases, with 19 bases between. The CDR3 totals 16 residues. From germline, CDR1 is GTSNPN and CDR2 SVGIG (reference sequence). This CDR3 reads CAWRTPRGGRNEKLFF. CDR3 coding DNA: TGTGCCTGGAGAACGCCCCGGGGGGGGCGAAATGAAAAACTGTTTTTT.

CDR3 residues: CASSYETGGFRFF. The DNA for the CDR3 is TGTGCCAGCAGTTACGAGACAGGGGGCTTTCGGTTCTTC. The V gene is TRBV6-5, the J gene TRBJ2-1, with 10 positions matching TRBD1. CDR3 length: 13 amino acids. Germline CDR1 MNHEY, CDR2 SVGAGI. The V and J ends lost 2 bases and 15 bases, in that order; junction bases with no gene match: 7.

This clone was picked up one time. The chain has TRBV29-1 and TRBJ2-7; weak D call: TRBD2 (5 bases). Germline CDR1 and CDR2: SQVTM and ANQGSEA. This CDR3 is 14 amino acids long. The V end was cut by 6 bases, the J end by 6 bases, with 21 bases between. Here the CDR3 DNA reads TGCAGCGTGGACGGACTGGGGAAGATCGGCGAGCAGTACTTC. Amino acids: CSVDGLGKIGEQYF.

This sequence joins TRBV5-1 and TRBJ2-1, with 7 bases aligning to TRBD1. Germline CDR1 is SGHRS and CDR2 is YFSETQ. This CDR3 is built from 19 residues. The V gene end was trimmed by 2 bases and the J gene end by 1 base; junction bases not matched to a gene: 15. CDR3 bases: TGCGCCAGCAGCTTTAAACCGGGACAGCAGAATCCATCCTACAATGAGCAGTTCTTC. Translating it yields CASSFKPGQQNPSYNEQFF. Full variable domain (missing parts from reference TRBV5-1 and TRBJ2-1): KAGVTQTPRYLIKTRGQQVTLSCSPISGHRSVSWYQQTPGQGLQFLFEYFSETQRNKGNFPGRFSGRQFSNSRSEMNVSTLELGDSALYLCASSFKPGQQNPSYNEQFFGPGTRLTVL.

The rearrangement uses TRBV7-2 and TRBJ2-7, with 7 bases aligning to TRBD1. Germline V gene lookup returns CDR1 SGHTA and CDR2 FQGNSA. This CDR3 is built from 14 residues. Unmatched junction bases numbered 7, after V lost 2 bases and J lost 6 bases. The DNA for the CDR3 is TGTGCCAGCAGCTTAAGACAGGGTCTAGGCGAGCAGTACTTC. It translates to CASSLRQGLGEQYF.

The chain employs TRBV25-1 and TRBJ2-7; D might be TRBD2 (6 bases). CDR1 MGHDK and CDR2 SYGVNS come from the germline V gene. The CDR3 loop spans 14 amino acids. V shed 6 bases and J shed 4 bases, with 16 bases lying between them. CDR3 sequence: CASREGTPGYEQYF. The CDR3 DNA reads TGTGCCAGCAGGGAGGGGACTCCTGGATACGAGCAGTACTTC.